What follows are 17 T cell receptor beta chains derived from one specimen sequenced in a study of human T cells and chemical hapten exposure. One entry per CDR3 protein, called by TCRdb with MiXCR from the RACE reads. The table records 69,000 or so distinct CDR3 sequences, about 9.3% of them present only once. Stated time point: patch test 2, 6 weeks after DPC sensitization. Treatment: therapeutic diphenylcyclopropenone sensitization with weekly scalp DPC. Sequences were derived from whole blood, sampled in connection with sensitization to the hapten diphenylcyclopropenone (DPC). The receptors stem from a woman aged 50 to 60 with alopecia areata. Some clones in this sample may be carry-over from other donors' samples.

In its sample, this clonotype was seen many times. The V gene is TRBV29-1, the J gene TRBJ1-5; D is undetermined. Trimming removed 6 bases from V and 0 bases from J, with 6 bases in between. This CDR3 has 12 residues. Germline CDR1 and CDR2: SQVTM and ANQGSEA. The CDR3 DNA follows: TGCAGCGTAGGCCATAGCAATCAGCCCCAGCATTTT. Translation gives CSVGHSNQPQHF.

This clonotype came up a few times. The J gene is TRBJ2-2, the V gene TRBV9; D is unresolved. Trimming took off 1 base at V and 5 bases at J, with 9 bases between the two ends. The CDR3 contains 14 residues. The germline CDR1 and CDR2 sequences are SGDLS and YYNGEE. The CDR3: CASSVRISTGELFF. The CDR3 DNA is TGTGCCAGCAGCGTACGTATTTCGACCGGGGAGCTGTTTTTT.

The chain is built from TRBV15 and TRBJ2-3; 9 bases line up with TRBD1. Germline values: CDR1 LNHNV, CDR2 YYDKDF (reference sequence). This CDR3 contains 17 residues. The ends lost 4 bases at V and 4 bases at J; junction bases unmatched: 12. The CDR3 sequence is CATSTRLGQGVPDTQYF. The CDR3 region has the DNA TGTGCCACCAGCACCCGGTTGGGACAGGGAGTTCCAGATACGCAGTATTTT.

This clonotype has a handful of counts. This chain joins TRBV30 and TRBJ2-7, with TRBD1 matching 10 bases. Germline V CDR1 and CDR2: GTSNPN, SVGIG (reference sequence). CDR3 length: 13 residues. V trimming: 4 bases; J trimming: 6 bases; junction bases outside the gene matches: 6. The CDR3 protein is CAWTRTGGREQYF. CDR3 DNA: TGTGCCTGGACCCGGACAGGGGGTCGCGAGCAGTACTTC.

This clonotype has just a few counts. The rearrangement uses TRBV6-5 and TRBJ1-2; possibly TRBD1 for D (5 bases). V shed 0 bases and J shed 6 bases, with 11 bases lying between them. CDR1 and CDR2 from the germline V gene are MNHEY and SVGAGI. The CDR3 is 14 residues long. In nucleotides, the CDR3 is TGTGCCAGCAGTTACTCGCGGCAGGGAAATGGCTACACCTTC. This sequence encodes CASSYSRQGNGYTF.

This clonotype has only a few counts. This chain links TRBV20-1 with TRBJ1-1; D gene ambiguous. The germline CDR1 and CDR2 sequences are DFQATT and SNEGSKA (reference sequence). Trimming took off 1 base at V and 8 bases at J, with 11 bases between the two ends. This CDR3 spans 12 amino acids. CDR3 loop: CSARAEWIEAFF. Written as DNA, the CDR3 is TGCAGTGCTAGAGCGGAATGGATAGAAGCTTTCTTT.

This clonotype appeared many times. This sequence joins TRBV14 and TRBJ1-5; the D is unclear. V lost 0 bases to trimming and J lost 4 bases, with 4 bases between them. Per the germline V gene, CDR1 is SGHDN and CDR2 is FVKESK. The CDR3 length is 13 residues. CDR3 coding DNA: TGTGCCAGCAGCCAAGATGGGAATCAGCCCCAGCATTTT. Translation gives CASSQDGNQPQHF. The whole variable domain, remainder taken from reference TRBV14 and TRBJ1-5, is EAGVTQFPSHSVIEKGQTVTLRCDPISGHDNLYWYRRVMGKEIKFLLHFVKESKQDESGMPNNRFLAERTGGTYSTLKVQPAELEDSGVYFCASSQDGNQPQHFGDGTRLSIL.

This clonotype was picked up many times. One base away lies a much larger clone, so this may be a sequencing read error. The chain recombines TRBV7-4 with TRBJ2-5; D may be TRBD1 (6 bases). Per germline, CDR1 SGHVT and CDR2 SQSDAQ. The CDR3 is 14 amino acids. The V end lost 5 bases, the J end lost 2 bases, and 12 bases lay between the germline ends. CDR3 in amino acids: CASSDHRAQETQYF. The CDR3 region has the DNA TGTGCCAGCAGCGACCACAGGGCTCAAGAGACCCAGTACTTC.

This clonotype was found a few times. CDR3 coding DNA: TGTGCCAGTAGCCTCACTCGACAGGGTAGCGACAATCAGCCCCAGCATTTT. It yields the protein CASSLTRQGSDNQPQHF. The gene calls are TRBV19 and TRBJ1-5, with TRBD1 matching over 7 bases. In germline, CDR1 is LNHDA, CDR2 SQIVND (reference sequence). The junction had 14 bases not matched to a gene; V was cut back by 6 bases and J by 3 bases. This CDR3 comprises 17 residues.

This clonotype has at least ten counts. V and J are TRBV2 and TRBJ2-1; a weak D match, TRBD1 (6 bases). V was cut by 3 bases and J by 6 bases, with 15 bases left in between. Germline V gene data show CDR1 as SNHLY and CDR2 as FYNNEI. The CDR3 length is 15 residues. CDR3 protein: CASSEGALLGNEQFF. Written as DNA, the CDR3 is TGTGCCAGCAGTGAGGGGGCACTCTTAGGCAATGAGCAGTTCTTC.

This clonotype was found a few times. The gene calls are TRBV19 and TRBJ1-3; 7 bases map to TRBD1. Germline V gene lookup returns CDR1 LNHDA and CDR2 SQIVND (reference sequence). V dropped 4 bases and J dropped 2; count of bases not matched to a gene: 8. This CDR3 is 16 amino acids long. CDR3 in amino acids: CASSTLGQAAGNTIYF. In nucleotides, the CDR3 is TGTGCCAGTAGTACCCTAGGACAGGCCGCTGGAAACACCATATATTTT.

This clonotype appeared many times. This chain links TRBV11-2 with TRBJ2-1; 13 positions agree with TRBD2. The trim removed 5 bases at V and 7 bases at J, leaving 5 bases unmatched. Germline V gene data show CDR1 as SGHAT and CDR2 as FQNNGV. CDR3 length: 15 residues. Here the CDR3 DNA reads TGTGCCAGCAGCAAAGGGACTAGCGGGACGAATGAGCAGTTCTTC. It translates to CASSKGTSGTNEQFF.

The V and J genes are TRBV29-1 and TRBJ1-3, with a weak D call TRBD1 (5 bases). V was shortened by 4 bases and J by 4 bases, with 11 bases between the two germline ends. Germline V gene lookup returns CDR1 SQVTM and CDR2 ANQGSEA. The CDR3 has 13 amino acids. CDR3 DNA: TGCAGCGTTGCCGGGACTTCAGGAAACACCATATATTTT. The encoded protein is CSVAGTSGNTIYF. Looking up the rest from reference TRBV29-1 and TRBJ1-3 gives the full variable domain: SAVISQKPSRDICQRGTSLTIQCQVDSQVTMMFWYRQQPGQSLTLIATANQGSEATYESGFVIDKFPISRPNLTFSTLTVSNMSPEDSSIYLCSVAGTSGNTIYFGEGSWLTVV.

This chain links TRBV11-2 with TRBJ1-2; no reliable D call. Germline assignment: CDR1 SGHAT and CDR2 FQNNGV. The CDR3 consists of 14 residues. V was clipped by 2 bases and J by 8 bases, with 15 bases between them. The DNA for the CDR3 is TGTGCCAGCAGCTTAATTAAGGGAACGGGCGGCTACACCTTC. Its protein product is CASSLIKGTGGYTF. Looking up the rest from reference TRBV11-2 and TRBJ1-2 gives the full variable domain: EAGVAQSPRYKIIEKRQSVAFWCNPISGHATLYWYQQILGQGPKLLIQFQNNGVVDDSQLPKDRFSAERLKGVDSTLKIQPAKLEDSAVYLCASSLIKGTGGYTFGSGTRLTVV.

The chain employs TRBV11-2 and TRBJ2-1, with D possibly TRBD2 on 7 matching bases. Per the germline V gene, CDR1 is SGHAT and CDR2 is FQNNGV. This CDR3 is 15 amino acids long. Between the trimmed V and J ends, which lost 5 bases and 8 bases, there was a span of 19 bases. Here the CDR3 reads CASSAFRGGSDEQFF. For the CDR3, the DNA is TGTGCCAGCAGCGCCTTTAGGGGGGGTAGCGATGAGCAGTTCTTC. The variable domain in full, completed from reference TRBV11-2 and TRBJ2-1, reads EAGVAQSPRYKIIEKRQSVAFWCNPISGHATLYWYQQILGQGPKLLIQFQNNGVVDDSQLPKDRFSAERLKGVDSTLKIQPAKLEDSAVYLCASSAFRGGSDEQFFGPGTRLTVL.

This clonotype was detected ten times or more. The chain carries TRBV20-1 and TRBJ2-4; either TRBD1 or TRBD2 may supply D (5 bases each). V lost 6 bases and J lost 15, with 15 bases in between. Germline assignment: CDR1 DFQATT and CDR2 SNEGSKA (reference sequence). The CDR3 is 10 residues long. This CDR3 reads CSARDDSRYF. Written as DNA, the CDR3 is TGCAGTGCCCGGGATGACAGCCGGTACTTC.

This chain links TRBV27 with TRBJ2-3; D possibly corresponds to TRBD1 (5 bases). This CDR3 contains 14 residues. CDR1 is MNHEY and CDR2 is SMNVEV in the germline V gene (reference sequence). Trimming removed 5 bases at V and 7 bases at J, with 16 bases between. The CDR3 DNA sequence: TGTGCCAGCAGTCGGAGACAGTTGGGCTATACGCAGTATTTT. Translated, it gives CASSRRQLGYTQYF.